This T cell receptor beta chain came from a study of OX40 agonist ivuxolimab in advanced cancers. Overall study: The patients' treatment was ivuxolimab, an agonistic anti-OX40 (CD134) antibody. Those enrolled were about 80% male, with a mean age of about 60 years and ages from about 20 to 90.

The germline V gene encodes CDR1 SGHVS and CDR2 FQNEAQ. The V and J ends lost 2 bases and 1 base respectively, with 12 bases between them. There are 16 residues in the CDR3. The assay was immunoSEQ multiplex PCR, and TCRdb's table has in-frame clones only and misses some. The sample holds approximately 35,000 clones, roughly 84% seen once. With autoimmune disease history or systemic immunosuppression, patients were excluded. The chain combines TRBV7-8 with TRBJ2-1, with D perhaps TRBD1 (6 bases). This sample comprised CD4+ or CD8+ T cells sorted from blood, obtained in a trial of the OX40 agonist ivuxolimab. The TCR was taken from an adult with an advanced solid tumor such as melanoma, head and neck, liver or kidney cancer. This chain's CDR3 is CASSLRGQGSYNEQFF. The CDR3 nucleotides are TGTGCCAGCAGCTTAAGGGGTCAGGGGTCCTACAATGAGCAGTTCTTC.